Presented here are 28 T cell receptor beta chains from one specimen sequenced in a study of cytomegalovirus exposure and HLA in healthy donors. Researchers ran the PCR with 60 Vbeta and 13 Jbeta primers. Generated by immunoSEQ multiplex PCR, the TCRdb table keeps only in-frame clones and is missing some. In the table there are about 190,000 clones, over 70% of which are singletons. Sequencing was performed on PBMCs. The receptors shown here come from a woman in her late teens or twenties in good health and CMV-seropositive.

DNA of the CDR3: TGTGCCAGCAGTGCGTTCTACGAGCAGTACTTC. Its protein product is CASSAFYEQYF. The J gene is TRBJ2-7, the V gene TRBV28; D not certain. Germline values: CDR1 MDHEN, CDR2 SYDVKM. Trimming removed 5 bases from V and 3 bases from J, with 5 bases in between. The CDR3 loop spans 11 amino acids.

The CDR3 region is CASSVGLAQSTDTQYF. In DNA, the CDR3 is TGTGCCAGCAGCGTCGGACTAGCCCAAAGCACAGATACGCAGTATTTT. The chain combines TRBV9 with TRBJ2-3; the match to TRBD2 covers 8 bases. This CDR3 is built from 16 residues. With V trimmed by 2 bases and J by 0 bases, 5 bases remained unmatched. The germline V gene has CDR1 SGDLS and CDR2 YYNGEE.

The CDR3 DNA follows: TGTGCCAGTAACCCGCAGGGGGCGCATGGCTACACCTTC. Amino acids: CASNPQGAHGYTF. The V call is TRBV19, the J call TRBJ1-2; 8 bases fit TRBD1. The CDR3 is made up of 13 amino acids. After removal of 7 bases from V and 6 bases from J, the junction contained 7 bases not matched to a gene. Germline V gene lookup returns CDR1 LNHDA and CDR2 SQIVND (reference sequence).

Details on this clone: The germline gene is not matched at one end of the junction; a read error may be the cause. The chain combines TRBV6-1 with TRBJ1-6; D remains ambiguous. Germline CDR1 and CDR2: MNHNS and SASEGT. The CDR3 extends over 13 amino acids. The CDR3 region is CASSESVPTPLPF. As DNA, the CDR3 is TGTGCCAGCAGTGAATCCGTCCCCACACCCCTCCCCTTT.

The chain employs TRBV30 and TRBJ2-3; D is unclear. CDR1 is GTSNPN and CDR2 is SVGIG in the germline V gene (reference sequence). The CDR3 totals 13 residues. V was cut by 2 bases and J by 2 bases, with 8 bases left in between. This CDR3 reads CAWSWASTDTQYF. The CDR3 region has the DNA TGTGCCTGGAGTTGGGCCTCCACAGATACGCAGTATTTT.

The chain links TRBV7-2 to TRBJ1-5, with 7 bases matching TRBD1. CDR1 and CDR2 from the germline V gene are SGHTA and FQGNSA. This CDR3 contains 15 residues. Trimming removed 1 base from V and 6 bases from J; junction bases left unmatched: 6. The CDR3 region is CASSLEGRGTQPQHF. The CDR3 DNA sequence: TGTGCCAGCAGCTTAGAAGGCAGGGGGACTCAGCCCCAGCATTTT.

This clone occurred a few times. V gene TRBV25-1 combines with J gene TRBJ2-2, with 8 positions matching TRBD1. Germline CDR1 is MGHDK and CDR2 is SYGVNS. This CDR3 contains 15 residues. After removal of 4 bases from V and 5 bases from J, the junction contained 6 bases not matched to a gene. As DNA, the CDR3 is TGTGCCAGCAGTGCTCAGGACAGGGATACCGGGGAGCTGTTTTTT. It codes for CASSAQDRDTGELFF.

The V and J genes are TRBV6-6 and TRBJ2-3; D possibly corresponds to TRBD2 (5 bases). Germline V gene data show CDR1 as MNHNY and CDR2 as SVGAGI (reference sequence). The V gene lost 9 bases and the J gene lost 8 bases, with 12 bases spanning the gap. This CDR3 has 11 residues. The CDR3 DNA sequence: TGTGCCAGTAAACTAGAAGTTACGCAGTATTTT. Translating gives CASKLEVTQYF.

The gene calls are TRBV4-1 and TRBJ2-7; D is perhaps TRBD1 (6 bases). The CDR3 length is 14 residues. Germline values: CDR1 MGHRA, CDR2 YSYEKL. V shed 0 bases and J shed 4 bases, with 10 bases lying between them. The CDR3: CASSQDDRSYEQYV. In DNA, the CDR3 is TGCGCCAGCAGCCAAGACGACAGGAGTTACGAGCAGTACGTC.

V and J are TRBV10-1 and TRBJ2-7, with 10 bases aligning to TRBD1. Germline V gene sequence: CDR1 WNHNN, CDR2 SYGVQD (reference sequence). V gave up 3 bases and J gave up 4 bases; unmatched junction bases: 9. This CDR3 has 16 residues. This CDR3 reads CASSEKPGQGNYEQYF. CDR3 bases: TGCGCCAGCAGTGAAAAACCGGGACAGGGGAATTACGAGCAGTACTTC.

This clone appeared a few times. V usage is TRBV5-1 and J usage is TRBJ1-2; D remains ambiguous. CDR3 length: 15 residues. Germline loops: CDR1 SGHRS, CDR2 YFSETQ. Trimming removed 0 bases from V and 4 bases from J, with 13 bases in between. Written as DNA, the CDR3 is TGCGCCAGCAGCTTGGGCCTTTTAAGCCTCTATGGCTACACCTTC. This codes for CASSLGLLSLYGYTF. The whole variable domain, remainder taken from reference TRBV5-1 and TRBJ1-2, is KAGVTQTPRYLIKTRGQQVTLSCSPISGHRSVSWYQQTPGQGLQFLFEYFSETQRNKGNFPGRFSGRQFSNSRSEMNVSTLELGDSALYLCASSLGLLSLYGYTFGSGTRLTVV.

This clone showed up just once. J is TRBJ2-1 and V is TRBV13, with TRBD2 matching 10 bases. V shed 0 bases and J 5 bases; nucleotides not matched to a gene: 7. The V gene's germline CDR1 is PRHDT and CDR2 FYEKMQ (reference sequence). The CDR3 is 17 residues long. CDR3 region: CASSLGLVAGGDNEQFF. The CDR3 DNA reads as TGTGCCAGCAGCTTAGGCCTAGTAGCGGGGGGCGACAATGAGCAGTTCTTC. The whole variable domain, remainder taken from reference TRBV13 and TRBJ2-1, is AAGVIQSPRHLIKEKRETATLKCYPIPRHDTVYWYQQGPGQDPQFLISFYEKMQSDKGSIPDRFSAQQFSDYHSELNMSSLELGDSALYFCASSLGLVAGGDNEQFFGPGTRLTVL.

This chain uses TRBV6-4 with TRBJ2-1; no reliable D call. Germline CDR1 reads MRHNA; CDR2 reads SNTAGT. The V and J ends lost 4 bases and 2 bases respectively, with 6 bases between them. This CDR3 comprises 13 residues. The CDR3 nucleotides are TGTGCCAGCAGTGTTAACACCTACAATGAGCAGTTCTTC. This gives the protein CASSVNTYNEQFF.

The genes are TRBV5-1 and TRBJ1-1; D unresolved. The CDR3 contains 14 residues. Germline V CDR1 and CDR2: SGHRS, YFSETQ. The V and J ends lost 4 bases and 1 base respectively, with 11 bases between them. The CDR3 DNA is TGCGCCAGCAGCCCCCGTGAGGGGAACACTGAAGCTTTCTTT. Protein: CASSPREGNTEAFF.

The chain employs TRBV25-1 and TRBJ1-3; no reliable D call. Trimming shortened V by 1 base and J by 2 bases, and 6 bases separated the two germline ends. This CDR3 spans 14 amino acids. Germline-derived CDR1 and CDR2 are MGHDK and SYGVNS. The CDR3 DNA sequence: TGTGCCAGCAGTGAATGGGCTGCTGGAAACACCATATATTTT. Protein product: CASSEWAAGNTIYF.

The chain uses TRBV9 and TRBJ2-1, with TRBD2 matching 8 bases. The V gene's germline CDR1 is SGDLS and CDR2 YYNGEE. CDR3 length: 15 residues. With 7 bases clipped from V and 8 bases from J, the junction kept 14 bases outside the gene matches. The CDR3 DNA reads as TGTGCCAGCGGAGACCCCGGACTAGCTGTCTATGAGCAGTTCTTC. This sequence encodes CASGDPGLAVYEQFF.

This sequence joins TRBV5-1 and TRBJ2-2; 10 bases agree with TRBD1. The CDR3 is 15 residues long. V lost 4 bases to trimming and J lost 4 bases; unmatched junction nucleotides: 4. CDR1 SGHRS and CDR2 YFSETQ come from the germline V gene. CDR3 sequence (DNA): TGCGCCAGCAGCCGGGACAGGGGAGGCACCGGGGAGCTGTTTTTT. Translating gives CASSRDRGGTGELFF.

The genes are TRBV7-9 and TRBJ2-3; 8 positions match TRBD2. The germline CDR1 and CDR2 sequences are SEHNR and FQNEAQ (reference sequence). J gave up 5 bases and V 3 bases, and 4 bases lay outside the gene matches. This CDR3 has 14 amino acids. Here the CDR3 reads CASSFNRGGDTQYF. The CDR3 nucleotides are TGTGCCAGCAGCTTCAATCGGGGGGGAGATACGCAGTATTTT.

The chain is built from TRBV28 and TRBJ1-1; D is possibly TRBD1 (6 bases). Trimming cost V 6 bases and J 5 bases, with 7 bases left between them. Germline values: CDR1 MDHEN, CDR2 SYDVKM. The CDR3 contains 11 residues. Written as DNA, the CDR3 is TGTGCCAGCAGAGGGGGAACTGAAGCTTTCTTT. Its translation is CASRGGTEAFF.

The chain uses TRBV5-1 and TRBJ2-3; D perhaps matches TRBD2 (6 bases). V was shortened by 0 bases and J by 1 base, with 9 bases between the two germline ends. There are 15 residues in the CDR3. The V gene's germline CDR1 is SGHRS and CDR2 YFSETQ. The CDR3 DNA sequence: TGCGCCAGCAGCTTGGATGGGACTCGCACAGATACGCAGTATTTT. It translates to CASSLDGTRTDTQYF. The variable domain in full, with the rest retrieved from reference TRBV5-1 and TRBJ2-3, is KAGVTQTPRYLIKTRGQQVTLSCSPISGHRSVSWYQQTPGQGLQFLFEYFSETQRNKGNFPGRFSGRQFSNSRSEMNVSTLELGDSALYLCASSLDGTRTDTQYFGPGTRLTVL.

V is TRBV2 and J is TRBJ2-7, with 7 bases lining up with TRBD2. V shed 5 bases and J 7 bases; nucleotides not matched to a gene: 14. CDR1 is SNHLY, CDR2 FYNNEI, per germline. CDR3 length: 15 amino acids. This CDR3 reads CASSKYRDYAYEQYF. CDR3 coding DNA: TGTGCCAGCAGTAAATATCGGGACTACGCTTATGAGCAGTACTTC.

The V call is TRBV11-1, the J call TRBJ2-2; D is undetermined. Germline V gene sequence: CDR1 SGHAT, CDR2 FQDESV (reference sequence). Trimming cost V 1 base and J 6 bases, with 15 bases left between them. The CDR3 sequence is 16 residues long. The CDR3 loop is CASSLGWRWPSGELFF. CDR3 DNA: TGTGCCAGCAGCTTAGGTTGGAGATGGCCCTCCGGGGAGCTGTTTTTT.

The CDR3 spells CASSHTGGKNTEAFF. In nucleotides, the CDR3 is TGCGCCAGCAGCCATACAGGGGGCAAGAACACTGAAGCTTTCTTT. The J gene is TRBJ1-1, the V gene TRBV4-1; 9 nucleotides agree with TRBD1. CDR1 is MGHRA, CDR2 YSYEKL, per germline. The J segment lost 1 base and the V segment lost 3 bases, leaving 3 bases of the junction unmatched. The CDR3 has 15 amino acids.

J is TRBJ2-5 and V is TRBV7-2, with D tentatively TRBD1 (5 bases). Per germline, CDR1 SGHTA and CDR2 FQGNSA. This CDR3 contains 15 residues. V was trimmed by 0 bases and J by 1 base, leaving 9 bases between them. CDR3 DNA: TGTGCCAGCAGCTTAGCGGGGCGGTCCCAAGAGACCCAGTACTTC. Protein sequence: CASSLAGRSQETQYF.

V is TRBV18 and J is TRBJ1-3, with no clear D. Trimming took off 3 bases at V and 7 bases at J, with 4 bases between the two ends. This CDR3 is built from 11 residues. The germline V gene encodes CDR1 KGHSH and CDR2 LQKENI. Here the CDR3 DNA reads TGTGCCAGCTCACCCCAGAACACCATATATTTT. Translated, it gives CASSPQNTIYF.

The chain links TRBV2 to TRBJ2-6; 11 nucleotides line up with TRBD2. Germline CDR1 SNHLY, CDR2 FYNNEI. This CDR3 has 19 residues. Trimming took 5 bases from V and 0 from J; bases not matched to a gene: 9. The CDR3 sequence is CASSPWASGGSSGANVLTF. CDR3 in DNA: TGTGCCAGCAGTCCTTGGGCTAGCGGGGGGTCCTCTGGGGCCAACGTCCTGACTTTC.

The chain employs TRBV14 and TRBJ2-1; 7 nucleotides line up with TRBD2. V lost 2 bases to trimming and J lost 7 bases; unmatched junction nucleotides: 8. From germline, CDR1 is SGHDN and CDR2 FVKESK. This CDR3 has 15 residues. CDR3 DNA: TGTGCCAGCAGCCAAATCGTTGGACTAGAGAATGAGCAGTTCTTC. It encodes CASSQIVGLENEQFF.

Only a few counts were recorded for this clone. V is TRBV19 and J is TRBJ2-3; tentatively, D is TRBD2 (5 bases). Germline assignment: CDR1 LNHDA and CDR2 SQIVND (reference sequence). The CDR3 length is 14 residues. V was clipped by 9 bases and J by 0 bases, with 13 bases between them. The CDR3 loop reads CASNSAGSTDTQYF. The CDR3 DNA reads as TGTGCCAGCAATAGCGCCGGGAGCACAGATACGCAGTATTTT.